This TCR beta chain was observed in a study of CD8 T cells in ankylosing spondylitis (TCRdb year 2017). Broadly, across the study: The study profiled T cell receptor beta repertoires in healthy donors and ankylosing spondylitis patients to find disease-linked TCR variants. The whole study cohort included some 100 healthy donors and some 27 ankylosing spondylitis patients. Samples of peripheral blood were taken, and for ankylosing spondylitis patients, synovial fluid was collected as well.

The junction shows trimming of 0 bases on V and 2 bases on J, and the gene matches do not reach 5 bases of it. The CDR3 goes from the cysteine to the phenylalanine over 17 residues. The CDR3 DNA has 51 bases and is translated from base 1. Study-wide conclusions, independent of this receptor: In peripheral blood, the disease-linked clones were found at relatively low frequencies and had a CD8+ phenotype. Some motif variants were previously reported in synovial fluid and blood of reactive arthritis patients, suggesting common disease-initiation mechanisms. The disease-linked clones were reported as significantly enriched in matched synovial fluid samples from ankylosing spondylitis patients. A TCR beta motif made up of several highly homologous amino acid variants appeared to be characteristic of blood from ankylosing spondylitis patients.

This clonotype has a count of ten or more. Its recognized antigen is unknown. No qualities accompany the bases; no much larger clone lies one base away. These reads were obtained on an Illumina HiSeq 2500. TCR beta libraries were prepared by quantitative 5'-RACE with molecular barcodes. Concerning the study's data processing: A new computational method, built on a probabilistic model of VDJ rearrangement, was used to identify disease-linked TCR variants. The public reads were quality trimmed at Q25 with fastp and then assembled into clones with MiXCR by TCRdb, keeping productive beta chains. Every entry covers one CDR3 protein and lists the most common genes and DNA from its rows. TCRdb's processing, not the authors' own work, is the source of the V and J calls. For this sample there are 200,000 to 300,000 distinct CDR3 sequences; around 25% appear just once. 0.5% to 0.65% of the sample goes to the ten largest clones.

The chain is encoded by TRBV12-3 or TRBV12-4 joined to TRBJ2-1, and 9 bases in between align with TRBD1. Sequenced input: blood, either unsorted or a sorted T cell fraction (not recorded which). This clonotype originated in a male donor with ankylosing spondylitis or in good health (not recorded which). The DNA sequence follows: TGTGCCAGCAGTTTAGCGACAGGGGGAAATGCCTACAATGAGCAGTTCTTC. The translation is CASSLATGGNAYNEQFF.